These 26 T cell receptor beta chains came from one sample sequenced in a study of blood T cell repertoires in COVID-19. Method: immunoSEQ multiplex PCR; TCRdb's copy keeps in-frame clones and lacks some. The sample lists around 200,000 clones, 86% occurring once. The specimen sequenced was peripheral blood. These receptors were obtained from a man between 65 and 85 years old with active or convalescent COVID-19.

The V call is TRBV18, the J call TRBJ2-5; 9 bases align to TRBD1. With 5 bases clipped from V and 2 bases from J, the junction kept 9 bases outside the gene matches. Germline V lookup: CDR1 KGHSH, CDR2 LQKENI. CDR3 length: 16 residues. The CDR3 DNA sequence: TGTGCCAGCTCATCCCTCCCGGGACAGGGACAAGAGACCCAGTACTTC. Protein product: CASSSLPGQGQETQYF.

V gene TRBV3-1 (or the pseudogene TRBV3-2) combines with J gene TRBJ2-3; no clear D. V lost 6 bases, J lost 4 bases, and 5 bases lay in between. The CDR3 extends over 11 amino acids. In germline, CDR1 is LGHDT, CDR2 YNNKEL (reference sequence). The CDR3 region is CASSSADTQYF. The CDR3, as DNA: TGTGCCAGCAGTTCCGCAGATACGCAGTATTTT.

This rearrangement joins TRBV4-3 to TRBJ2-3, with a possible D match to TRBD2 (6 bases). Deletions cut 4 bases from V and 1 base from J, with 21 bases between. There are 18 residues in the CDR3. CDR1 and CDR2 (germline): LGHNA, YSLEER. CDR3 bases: TGCGCCAGCAGCCGGACTAAGGGCTCCCACTCAGGCACAGATACGCAGTATTTT. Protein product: CASSRTKGSHSGTDTQYF.

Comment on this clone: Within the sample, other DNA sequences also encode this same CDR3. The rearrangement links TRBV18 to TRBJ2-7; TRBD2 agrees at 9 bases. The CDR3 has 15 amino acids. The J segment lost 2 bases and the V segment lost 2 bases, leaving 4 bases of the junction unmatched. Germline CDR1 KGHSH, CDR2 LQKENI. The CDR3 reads CASSPGAGGPYEQYF. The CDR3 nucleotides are TGTGCCAGCTCACCAGGCGCGGGAGGGCCCTACGAGCAGTACTTC.

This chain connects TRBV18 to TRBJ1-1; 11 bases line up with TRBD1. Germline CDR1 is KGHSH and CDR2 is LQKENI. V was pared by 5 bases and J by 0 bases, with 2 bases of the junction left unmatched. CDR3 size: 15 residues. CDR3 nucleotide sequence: TGTGCCAGCTCAGAGGGACAGGGGGTGAACACTGAAGCTTTCTTT. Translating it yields CASSEGQGVNTEAFF.

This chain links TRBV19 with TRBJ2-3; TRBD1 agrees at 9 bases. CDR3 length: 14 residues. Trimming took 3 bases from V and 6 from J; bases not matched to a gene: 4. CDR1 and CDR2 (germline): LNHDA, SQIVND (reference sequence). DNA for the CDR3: TGTGCCAGTAGTATTAAGACAGGGGGGGATACGCAGTATTTT. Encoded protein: CASSIKTGGDTQYF.

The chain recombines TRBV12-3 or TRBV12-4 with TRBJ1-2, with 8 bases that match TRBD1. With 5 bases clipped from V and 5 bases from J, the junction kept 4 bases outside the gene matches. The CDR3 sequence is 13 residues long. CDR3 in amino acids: CASSPTGDYGYTF. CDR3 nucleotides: TGTGCCAGCAGTCCGACAGGGGATTATGGCTACACCTTC.

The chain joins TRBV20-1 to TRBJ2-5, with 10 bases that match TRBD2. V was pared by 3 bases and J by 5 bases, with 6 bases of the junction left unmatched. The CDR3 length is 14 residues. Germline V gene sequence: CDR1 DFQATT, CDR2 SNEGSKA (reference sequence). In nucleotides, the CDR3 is TGCAGTGCTAGTCTTACTAGCGGGGTGGAGACCCAGTACTTC. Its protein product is CSASLTSGVETQYF.

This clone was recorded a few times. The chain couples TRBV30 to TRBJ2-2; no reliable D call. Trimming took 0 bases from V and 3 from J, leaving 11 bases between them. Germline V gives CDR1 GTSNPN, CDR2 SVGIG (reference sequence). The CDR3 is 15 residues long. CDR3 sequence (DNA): TGTGCCTGGAGTGTCTTGCCAGTCTACACCGGGGAGCTGTTTTTT. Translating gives CAWSVLPVYTGELFF.

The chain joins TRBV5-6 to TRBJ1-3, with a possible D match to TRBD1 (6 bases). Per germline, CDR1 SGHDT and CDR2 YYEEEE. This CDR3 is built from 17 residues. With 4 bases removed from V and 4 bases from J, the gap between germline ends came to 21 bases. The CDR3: CASSLGTIHQSGNTIYF. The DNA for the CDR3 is TGTGCCAGCAGCCTCGGGACAATTCATCAGTCGGGAAACACCATATATTTT.

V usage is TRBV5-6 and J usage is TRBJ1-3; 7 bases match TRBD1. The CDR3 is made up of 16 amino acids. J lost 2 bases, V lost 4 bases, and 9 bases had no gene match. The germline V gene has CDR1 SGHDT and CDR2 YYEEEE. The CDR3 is CASSLYSGTAGNTIYF. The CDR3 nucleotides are TGTGCCAGCAGCCTGTACTCCGGGACAGCTGGAAACACCATATATTTT.

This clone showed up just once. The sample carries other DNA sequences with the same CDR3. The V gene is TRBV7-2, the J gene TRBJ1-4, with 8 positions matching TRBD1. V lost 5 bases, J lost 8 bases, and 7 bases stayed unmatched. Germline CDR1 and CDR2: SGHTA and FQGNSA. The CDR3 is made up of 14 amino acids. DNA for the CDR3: TGTGCCAGCAGCCCAGACAGGGGAGGGGAAAAACTGTTTTTT. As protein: CASSPDRGGEKLFF.

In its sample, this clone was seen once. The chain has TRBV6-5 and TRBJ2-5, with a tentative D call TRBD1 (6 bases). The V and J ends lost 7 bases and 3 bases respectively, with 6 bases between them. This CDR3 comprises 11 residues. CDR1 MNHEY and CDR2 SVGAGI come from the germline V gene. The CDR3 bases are TGTGCCAGCAACAGGGAAGAGACCCAGTACTTC. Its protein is CASNREETQYF.

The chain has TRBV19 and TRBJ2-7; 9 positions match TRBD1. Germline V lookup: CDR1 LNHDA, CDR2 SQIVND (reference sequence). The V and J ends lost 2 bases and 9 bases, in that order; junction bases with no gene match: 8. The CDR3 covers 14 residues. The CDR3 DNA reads TGTGCCAGTAGTATACCGGGACAGGGTACGGTGCAGTACTTC. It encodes CASSIPGQGTVQYF.

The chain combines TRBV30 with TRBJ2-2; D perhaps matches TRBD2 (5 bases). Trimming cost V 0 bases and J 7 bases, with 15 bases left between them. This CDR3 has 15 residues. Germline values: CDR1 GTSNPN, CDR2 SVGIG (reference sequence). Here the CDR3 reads CAWSVPYSGIGELFF. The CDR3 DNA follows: TGTGCCTGGAGTGTACCATACTCGGGAATCGGGGAGCTGTTTTTT.

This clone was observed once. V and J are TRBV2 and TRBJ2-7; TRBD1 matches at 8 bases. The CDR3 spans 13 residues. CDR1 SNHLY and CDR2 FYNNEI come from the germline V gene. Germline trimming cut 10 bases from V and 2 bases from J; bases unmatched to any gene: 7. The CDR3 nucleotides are TGTGCCACCGCCGGGACAGGCCCCTACGAGCAGTACTTC. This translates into CATAGTGPYEQYF.

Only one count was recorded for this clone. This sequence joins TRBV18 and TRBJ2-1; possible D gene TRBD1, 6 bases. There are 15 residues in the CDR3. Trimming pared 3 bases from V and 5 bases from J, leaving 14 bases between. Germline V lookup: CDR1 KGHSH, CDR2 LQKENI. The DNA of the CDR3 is TGTGCCAGCTCACCTACCGGGACATTGAACAATGAGCAGTTCTTC. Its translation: CASSPTGTLNNEQFF.

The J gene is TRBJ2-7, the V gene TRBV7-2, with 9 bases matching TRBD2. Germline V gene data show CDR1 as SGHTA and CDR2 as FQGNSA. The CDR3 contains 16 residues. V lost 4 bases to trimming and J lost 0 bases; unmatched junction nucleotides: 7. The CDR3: CASSWRLREGSYEQYF. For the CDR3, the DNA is TGTGCCAGCAGCTGGCGGTTGCGGGAGGGCTCCTACGAGCAGTACTTC.

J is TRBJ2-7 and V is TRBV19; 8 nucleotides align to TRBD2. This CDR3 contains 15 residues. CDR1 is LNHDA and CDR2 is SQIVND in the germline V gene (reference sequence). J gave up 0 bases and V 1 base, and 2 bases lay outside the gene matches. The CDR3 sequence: CASSIGAGDSYEQYF. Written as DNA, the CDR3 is TGTGCCAGTAGTATAGGAGCGGGGGACTCCTACGAGCAGTACTTC.

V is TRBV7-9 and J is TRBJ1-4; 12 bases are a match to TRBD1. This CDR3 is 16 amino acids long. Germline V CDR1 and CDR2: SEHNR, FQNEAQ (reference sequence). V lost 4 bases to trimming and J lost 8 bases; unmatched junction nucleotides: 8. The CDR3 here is CASSSGDRGRWEKLFF. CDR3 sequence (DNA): TGTGCCAGCAGCTCTGGGGACAGGGGGCGGTGGGAAAAACTGTTTTTT.

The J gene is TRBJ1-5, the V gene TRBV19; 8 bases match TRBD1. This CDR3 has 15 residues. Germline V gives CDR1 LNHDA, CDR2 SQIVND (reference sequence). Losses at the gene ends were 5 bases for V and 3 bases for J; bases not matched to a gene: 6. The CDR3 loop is CASSSRDRYNQPQHF. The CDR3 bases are TGTGCCAGTAGTTCCCGGGACAGGTACAATCAGCCCCAGCATTTT.

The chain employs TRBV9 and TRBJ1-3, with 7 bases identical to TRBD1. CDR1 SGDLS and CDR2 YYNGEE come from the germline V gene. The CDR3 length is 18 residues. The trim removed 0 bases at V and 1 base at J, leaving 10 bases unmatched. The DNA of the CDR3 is TGTGCCAGCAGCGTAGGTCGGGACAGCTACCTGTCTGGAAACACCATATATTTT. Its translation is CASSVGRDSYLSGNTIYF.

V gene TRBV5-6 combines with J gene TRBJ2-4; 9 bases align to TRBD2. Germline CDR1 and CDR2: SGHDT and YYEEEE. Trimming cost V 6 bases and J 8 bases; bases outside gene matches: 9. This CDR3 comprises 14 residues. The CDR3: CASTGGGASHIQYF. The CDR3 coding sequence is TGTGCCAGCACCGGCGGGGGGGCCTCGCACATTCAGTACTTC.

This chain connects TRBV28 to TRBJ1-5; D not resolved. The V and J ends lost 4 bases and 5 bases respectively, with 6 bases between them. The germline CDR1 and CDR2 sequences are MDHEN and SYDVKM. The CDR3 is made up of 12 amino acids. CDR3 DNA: TGTGCCAGCAGTTCAAGCCATCAGCCCCAGCATTTT. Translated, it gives CASSSSHQPQHF.

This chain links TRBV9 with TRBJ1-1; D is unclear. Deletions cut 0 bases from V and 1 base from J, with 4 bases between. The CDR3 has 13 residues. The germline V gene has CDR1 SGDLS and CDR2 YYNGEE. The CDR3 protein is CASSVDGNTEAFF. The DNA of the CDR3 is TGTGCCAGCAGCGTAGACGGGAACACTGAAGCTTTCTTT. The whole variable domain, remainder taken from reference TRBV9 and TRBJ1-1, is DSGVTQTPKHLITATGQRVTLRCSPRSGDLSVYWYQQSLDQGLQFLIQYYNGEERAKGNILERFSAQQFPDLHSELNLSSLELGDSALYFCASSVDGNTEAFFGQGTRLTVV.

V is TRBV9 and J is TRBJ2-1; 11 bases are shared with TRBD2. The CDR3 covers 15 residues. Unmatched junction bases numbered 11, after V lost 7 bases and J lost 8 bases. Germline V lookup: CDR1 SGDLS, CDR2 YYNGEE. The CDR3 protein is CASGGLAGMKDEQFF. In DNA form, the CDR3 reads TGTGCCAGCGGCGGACTAGCGGGCATGAAGGATGAGCAGTTCTTC.